These T cell receptor beta chains were read from a single sample in a study of shared clonotypes between healthy human individuals. The protocol was immunoSEQ multiplex PCR, while the TCRdb copy is restricted to in-frame clones and leaves out a portion. The sample records some 2,500,000 clones, 92% being singletons. Material for sequencing was naive CD4+ T cells from PBMCs. All receptors derive from a man between 18 and 35 years old in good health. Some clones in this sample may be carry-over from other donors' samples. The CDR3 runs from the conserved cysteine through the conserved F or W. A D gene is named only where the DNA matches it firmly. Size is stated for part of the rows, as once, few or many counts, or as a class when the clone is expanded.

j_call,clone_size,v_call,d_call,cdr3_nt,cdr3_aa
TRBJ2-1,-,TRBV5-1,-,TGCGCCAGCTCTGACACGACGCTTCGAGATGAGCAGTTCTTC,CASSDTTLRDEQFF
TRBJ2-2,once,TRBV21-1,-,TGTGCCAGCAGCAAAGAAAAGGAGGGGAGTCAGGACGGGGAGCTGTTTTTT,CASSKEKEGSQDGELFF
TRBJ2-3,once,TRBV5-4,-,TGTGCCAGCAGCTCAGGGATTTTCTCAGATACGCAGTATTTT,CASSSGIFSDTQYF
TRBJ1-1,-,TRBV29-1,-,TGCAGCGTTGTTGGAGGGGGGGGCACTGAAGCTTTCTTT,CSVVGGGGTEAFF
TRBJ2-1,-,TRBV7-3,TRBD2,TGTGCCAGCAGCCCAGGGCGGCTAGCGGGAGTCGGGTCCTACAATGAGCAGTTCTTC,CASSPGRLAGVGSYNEQFF
TRBJ2-5,-,TRBV28,TRBD1,TGTGCCAGCACGAGGATGGGACAGGGTCAAGAGACCCAGTACTTC,CASTRMGQGQETQYF
TRBJ2-5,-,TRBV10-1,TRBD2,TGCGCCAGCAGCCCAGGACTAGCGGGAGAAAGAGAGACCCAGTACTTC,CASSPGLAGERETQYF
TRBJ1-2,few,TRBV5-8,-,TGTGCCAGCAGCTTACTCTATGGGGGAACATATGGCTACACCTTC,CASSLLYGGTYGYTF
TRBJ1-2,-,TRBV13,-,TGTGCCAGCAGCTTAGCCCCTAACTATGGCTACACCTTC,CASSLAPNYGYTF
TRBJ1-2,-,TRBV6-1,-,TGTGCCAGCAGATCCGGAGAGTTACTTAACTATGGCTACACCTTC,CASRSGELLNYGYTF
TRBJ2-5,once,TRBV28,-,TGTGCCAGCAGCCGTCGTAGGGACGGGGGGACCCAGTACTTC,CASSRRRDGGTQYF
TRBJ2-7,-,TRBV5-1,TRBD1,TGCGCCAGCAGCCTCATACCCGGGACAGGGGACGAGCAGTACTTC,CASSLIPGTGDEQYF
TRBJ1-4,-,TRBV2,-,TGTGCCAGCAGTGGAGACAGTCTGGTGGTAATTGGTCATGAAAAACTGTTTTTT,CASSGDSLVVIGHEKLFF
TRBJ1-5,-,TRBV6-1,-,TGTGCCAGCAGGCTACAGGGACATAGCAATCAGCCCCAGCATTTT,CASRLQGHSNQPQHF
TRBJ2-7,once,TRBV4-1,-,TGCGCCAGCAGCCAAGTCGTCGTGAGAACTAGTCGGCTAAAGTTCTACGAGCAGTACTTC,CASSQVVVRTSRLKFYEQYF
TRBJ2-7,-,TRBV6-1,-,TGTGCCAGCAGTGAGGGCCCCGATATCTACGAGCAGTACTTC,CASSEGPDIYEQYF
TRBJ1-2,-,TRBV9,-,TGTGCCAGCAGCGTAGCTCCCAGGGAGGGAGGCTACACCTTC,CASSVAPREGGYTF
TRBJ2-1,-,TRBV19,-,TGTGCCAGTAGTATGTCGGCCTCGAGCTCCTACAATGAGCAGTTCTTC,CASSMSASSSYNEQFF
TRBJ1-5,-,TRBV6-5,-,TGTGCCAGCAGTCTGCAGGGCCCCAATCAGCCCCAGCATTTT,CASSLQGPNQPQHF
TRBJ1-5,-,TRBV5-8,-,TGTGCCAGCAGCCACCTCCGGGGAGGGCAGCCCCAGCATTTT,CASSHLRGGQPQHF
TRBJ2-2,once,TRBV7-2,TRBD1,TGTGCCAGCAGTAGGGTTGTTGGGGTTAGGGGGCCCGGGGAGCTGTTTTTT,CASSRVVGVRGPGELFF